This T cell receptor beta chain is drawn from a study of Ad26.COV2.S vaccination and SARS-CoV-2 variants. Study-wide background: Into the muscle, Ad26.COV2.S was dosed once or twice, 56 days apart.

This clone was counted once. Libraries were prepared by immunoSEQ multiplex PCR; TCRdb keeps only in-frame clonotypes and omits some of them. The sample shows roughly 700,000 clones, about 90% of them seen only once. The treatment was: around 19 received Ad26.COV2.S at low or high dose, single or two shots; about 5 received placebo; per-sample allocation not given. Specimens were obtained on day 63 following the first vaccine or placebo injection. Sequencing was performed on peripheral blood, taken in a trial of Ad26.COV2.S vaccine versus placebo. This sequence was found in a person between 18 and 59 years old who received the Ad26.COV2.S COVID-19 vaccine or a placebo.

Here the CDR3 DNA reads TGTGCCAGCAGCCTGTCGAGGAACACTGAAGCTTTCTTT. Translation: CASSLSRNTEAFF. The chain has TRBV5-5 and TRBJ1-1; D gene unclear. The CDR3 totals 13 residues. Germline V CDR1 and CDR2: SGHKS, YYEKEE (reference sequence). The V and J ends lost 4 bases and 1 base respectively, with 8 bases between them.